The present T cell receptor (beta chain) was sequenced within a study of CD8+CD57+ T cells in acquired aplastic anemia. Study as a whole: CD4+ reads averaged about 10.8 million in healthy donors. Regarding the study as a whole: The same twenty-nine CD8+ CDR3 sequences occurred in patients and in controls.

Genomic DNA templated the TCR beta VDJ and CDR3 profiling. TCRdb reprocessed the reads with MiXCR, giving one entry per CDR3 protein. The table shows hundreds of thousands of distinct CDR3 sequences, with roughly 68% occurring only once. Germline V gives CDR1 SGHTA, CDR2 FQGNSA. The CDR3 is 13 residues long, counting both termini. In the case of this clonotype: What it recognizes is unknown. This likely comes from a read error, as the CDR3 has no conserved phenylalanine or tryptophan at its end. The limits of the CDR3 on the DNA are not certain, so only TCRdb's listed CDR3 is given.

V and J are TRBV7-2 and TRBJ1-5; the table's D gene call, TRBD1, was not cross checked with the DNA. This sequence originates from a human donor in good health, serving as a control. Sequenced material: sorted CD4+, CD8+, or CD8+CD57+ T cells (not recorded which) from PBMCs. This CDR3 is CASSFGPGTRHLV.